Presented here are 22 T cell receptor beta chains from one specimen sequenced in a study of CD8 T cells in Susac syndrome. With random hexamers, reverse transcription was performed on roughly 0.45 to 1 ug of RNA. TCRdb independently ran MiXCR on the immunoSEQ multiplex PCR reads; one entry per CDR3 protein. The repertoire consists of about 140,000 distinct CDR3 sequences, with more than 90% occurring once and the leading ten covering roughly 0.08%. Source material: CD4+ T cells from PBMCs. Receptor source: a human donor with Susac syndrome.

The chain employs TRBV9 and TRBJ1-2, with a tentative D call TRBD1 (5 bases). The CDR3 has 14 amino acids. The V gene's germline CDR1 is SGDLS and CDR2 YYNGEE. V shed 2 bases and J shed 4 bases, with 12 bases lying between them. CDR3 sequence (DNA): TGTGCCAGCAGCGTCGCAGGGACCATCTATGGCTACACCTTC. Residues: CASSVAGTIYGYTF.

This chain uses TRBV15 with TRBJ2-7; D may match TRBD1 or TRBD2 (5 bases each). With 5 bases removed from V and 4 bases from J, the gap between germline ends came to 18 bases. CDR3 length equals 15 residues. The germline gives CDR1 LNHNV, CDR2 YYDKDF (reference sequence). This CDR3 is CATSLPSGPTYEQYF. Here the CDR3 DNA reads TGTGCCACCAGCTTACCCTCGGGACCTACTTACGAGCAGTACTTC.

This chain uses TRBV5-1 with TRBJ2-2; D is unresolved. This CDR3 is built from 15 residues. V lost 0 bases and J 1 base, leaving 7 bases between the germline ends. The germline V gene encodes CDR1 SGHRS and CDR2 YFSETQ. CDR3 nucleotide sequence: TGCGCCAGCAGCTTGGAATACGGGAACACCGGGGAGCTGTTTTTT. Residues: CASSLEYGNTGELFF.

The chain carries TRBV20-1 and TRBJ1-2; tentative D call: TRBD1 (6 bases). The CDR3 extends over 15 amino acids. CDR1 and CDR2 (germline): DFQATT, SNEGSKA (reference sequence). Between the trimmed V and J ends, which lost 6 bases and 0 bases, there was a span of 17 bases. This CDR3 reads CSAKRGAGSNYGYTF. CDR3 bases: TGCAGTGCCAAGAGGGGGGCAGGGTCTAACTATGGCTACACCTTC.

This chain links TRBV3-1 with TRBJ1-1; TRBD1 matches at 7 bases. The CDR3 covers 13 residues. V gave up 6 bases and J gave up 5 bases; unmatched junction bases: 6. Germline V gene data show CDR1 as LGHDT and CDR2 as YNNKEL (reference sequence). The CDR3 spells CASRQGPVTEAFF. The CDR3 DNA sequence: TGTGCCAGCAGACAGGGGCCGGTAACTGAAGCTTTCTTT.

This chain connects TRBV29-1 to TRBJ2-3; D unclear. CDR3 length equals 11 residues. The germline gives CDR1 SQVTM, CDR2 ANQGSEA. V was clipped by 3 bases and J by 6 bases, with 7 bases between them. CDR3 sequence (DNA): TGCAGCGTTGACCCAAGGGATACGCAGTATTTT. It yields the protein CSVDPRDTQYF.

Comment on this clonotype: At one end the junction does not follow the germline gene, possibly because of a read error. The J gene is TRBJ2-3, the V gene TRBV19; D possibly corresponds to TRBD2 (7 bases). Germline lookup yields CDR1 LNHDA and CDR2 SQIVND (reference sequence). The CDR3 covers 14 residues. This CDR3 reads CASALPGGTDTQYF. The CDR3 region has the DNA TGTGCCAGCGCTCTACCGGGGGGCACGGATACGCAGTATTTT.

J is TRBJ2-5 and V is TRBV5-1; D gene ambiguous. CDR3 length equals 14 residues. The V end was cut by 0 bases, the J end by 2 bases, with 8 bases between. Germline V gives CDR1 SGHRS, CDR2 YFSETQ. CDR3 in amino acids: CASSLAGQQETQYF. In nucleotides, the CDR3 is TGCGCCAGCAGCTTGGCCGGGCAGCAAGAGACCCAGTACTTC.

This rearrangement joins TRBV11-2 to TRBJ1-3; D gene unclear. The CDR3 is made up of 15 amino acids. In germline, CDR1 is SGHAT, CDR2 FQNNGV. The V end lost 5 bases, the J end lost 6 bases, and 17 bases lay between the germline ends. Here the CDR3 reads CASSPRTGGPNTIYF. Here the CDR3 DNA reads TGTGCCAGCAGCCCGAGGACGGGCGGCCCAAACACCATATATTTT.

The rearrangement joins TRBV5-1 to TRBJ1-1; 7 positions match TRBD1. CDR3 length: 14 amino acids. Germline CDR1 reads SGHRS; CDR2 reads YFSETQ. Unmatched junction bases numbered 4, after V lost 0 bases and J lost 5 bases. CDR3 nucleotides: TGCGCCAGCAGCTTGGGCCAGGGGGTAACTGAAGCTTTCTTT. As protein: CASSLGQGVTEAFF.

The J gene is TRBJ1-6, the V gene TRBV20-1, with TRBD1 matching 7 bases. The CDR3 consists of 15 residues. V lost 0 bases to trimming and J lost 5 bases; unmatched junction nucleotides: 4. The germline gives CDR1 DFQATT, CDR2 SNEGSKA (reference sequence). CDR3 in amino acids: CSARDSGGNNSPLHF. The CDR3, as DNA: TGCAGTGCTAGAGATTCAGGGGGGAATAATTCACCCCTCCACTTT.

The chain is built from TRBV15 and TRBJ2-1; D not resolved. V gave up 2 bases and J gave up 6 bases, with 5 bases separating them. This CDR3 region has 12 residues. Germline V lookup: CDR1 LNHNV, CDR2 YYDKDF (reference sequence). The CDR3 DNA reads TGTGCCACCAGCAGATCCACCAATGAGCAGTTCTTC. This sequence encodes CATSRSTNEQFF.

The V call is TRBV7-9, the J call TRBJ1-1, with 8 bases aligning to TRBD1. The V and J ends lost 5 bases and 1 base, in that order; junction bases with no gene match: 12. This CDR3 spans 17 amino acids. Germline CDR1 SEHNR, CDR2 FQNEAQ (reference sequence). The CDR3 DNA reads TGTGCCAGCAGCCCCCCCCTTGGCCAGGGGGCGAACACTGAAGCTTTCTTT. It specifies CASSPPLGQGANTEAFF.

CDR3 nucleotide sequence: TGTGCCAGCAGTGTTGACAATGAGCAGTTCTTC. Its protein is CASSVDNEQFF. This chain links TRBV2 with TRBJ2-1, with unresolved D. Trimming removed 4 bases at V and 5 bases at J, with 3 bases between. Germline assignment: CDR1 SNHLY and CDR2 FYNNEI. This CDR3 has 11 amino acids.

The V call is TRBV5-1, the J call TRBJ2-1; 7 bases are a match to TRBD1. With 3 bases clipped from V and 7 bases from J, the junction kept 4 bases outside the gene matches. Germline CDR1 and CDR2: SGHRS and YFSETQ. The CDR3 totals 13 residues. This CDR3 reads CASSWDRINEQFF. The CDR3 DNA is TGCGCCAGCAGCTGGGACAGAATAAATGAGCAGTTCTTC.

The V and J genes are TRBV19 and TRBJ2-7, with TRBD1 matching over 8 bases. The CDR3 loop spans 14 amino acids. The junction had 11 bases not matched to a gene; V was cut back by 10 bases and J by 3 bases. From germline, CDR1 is LNHDA and CDR2 SQIVND (reference sequence). The CDR3 is CATGKGQGFYEQYF. The DNA for the CDR3 is TGTGCCACCGGAAAAGGACAGGGTTTCTACGAGCAGTACTTC. The full variable domain, its missing parts supplied by reference TRBV19 and TRBJ2-7, is DGGITQSPKYLFRKEGQNVTLSCEQNLNHDAMYWYRQDPGQGLRLIYYSQIVNDFQKGDIAEGYSVSREKKESFPLTVTSAQKNPTAFYLCATGKGQGFYEQYFGPGTRLTVT.

The V call is TRBV28, the J call TRBJ2-5, with a weak D call TRBD2 (7 bases). Germline CDR1 and CDR2: MDHEN and SYDVKM. Trimming took off 6 bases at V and 2 bases at J, with 13 bases between the two ends. This CDR3 region has 14 residues. The chain's CDR3 is CASRGGAFQETQYF. In nucleotides, the CDR3 is TGTGCCAGCAGAGGGGGGGCGTTTCAAGAGACCCAGTACTTC.

The V call is TRBV3-1, the J call TRBJ2-1, with 8 bases fitting TRBD2. The ends lost 10 bases at V and 6 bases at J; junction bases unmatched: 17. CDR1 and CDR2 (germline): LGHDT, YNNKEL (reference sequence). CDR3 size: 16 residues. In nucleotides, the CDR3 is TGTGCCAACACCCGCTTGGCGCAGCGGGGGAGCAATGAGCAGTTCTTC. Protein: CANTRLAQRGSNEQFF.

V usage is TRBV20-1 and J usage is TRBJ2-7, with D perhaps given as TRBD1 or TRBD2 (5 bases each). V was pared by 7 bases and J by 2 bases, with 9 bases between. Germline lookup yields CDR1 DFQATT and CDR2 SNEGSKA (reference sequence). CDR3 size: 11 residues. The CDR3 here is CSGGTTYEQYF. The DNA for the CDR3 is TGCAGTGGAGGGACCACCTACGAGCAGTACTTC.

The genes are TRBV5-1 and TRBJ2-5; 12 nucleotides line up with TRBD2. This CDR3 spans 16 amino acids. The germline CDR1 and CDR2 sequences are SGHRS and YFSETQ. Germline trimming cut 4 bases from V and 4 bases from J; bases unmatched to any gene: 8. The CDR3 bases are TGCGCCAGCAGCAGTCTAGCGGGGGGGCCTGGAGAGACCCAGTACTTC. This translates into CASSSLAGGPGETQYF.

The rearrangement joins TRBV23-1 to TRBJ1-4, with no clear D. TRBV23-1 is classed as an ORF, of uncertain function. The CDR3 length is 15 residues. Trimming stripped 5 bases from V and 4 bases from J, with 14 bases between. The CDR3 nucleotides are TGCGCCAGCAGTTGGAGTGATACAGTTAATGAAAAACTGTTTTTT. Protein: CASSWSDTVNEKLFF.

The genes are TRBV20-1 and TRBJ1-2; 8 bases align to TRBD1. The CDR3 length is 13 residues. Per the germline V gene, CDR1 is DFQATT and CDR2 is SNEGSKA (reference sequence). The V segment lost 4 bases and the J segment 6 bases; nucleotides outside the gene matches: 7. The CDR3 sequence is CSAKPDRVDGYTF. The CDR3 region has the DNA TGCAGTGCTAAACCGGACAGGGTAGATGGCTACACCTTC.